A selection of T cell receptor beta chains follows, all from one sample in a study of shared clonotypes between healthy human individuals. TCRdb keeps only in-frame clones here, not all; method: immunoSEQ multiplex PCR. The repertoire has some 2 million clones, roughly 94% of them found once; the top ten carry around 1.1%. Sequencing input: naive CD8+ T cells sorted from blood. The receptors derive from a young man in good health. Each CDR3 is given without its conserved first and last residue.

CDR3 protein: ASSGDSLKYEQY
V gene: TRBV2
J gene: TRBJ2-7

CDR3 protein: ASSRLTGTGKDEQF
V gene: TRBV4-3
J gene: TRBJ2-1

CDR3 protein: ASSYIWNNEQF
V gene: TRBV6-6
J gene: TRBJ2-1

CDR3 protein: SVVGGTYEQY
V gene: TRBV29-1
J gene: TRBJ2-7

CDR3 protein: AWSATVPYEQY
V gene: TRBV30
J gene: TRBJ2-7

CDR3 protein: ATSMSRGLNTEAF
V gene: TRBV15
J gene: TRBJ1-1

CDR3 protein: ASSLNAADHYSGNTIY
V gene: TRBV7-8
J gene: TRBJ1-3

CDR3 protein: ASTKGARNSPLH
V gene: TRBV7-9
J gene: TRBJ1-6

CDR3 protein: ASSSSGRAHEQY
V gene: TRBV27
J gene: TRBJ2-7

CDR3 protein: ASSPPGEQY
V gene: TRBV6-5
J gene: TRBJ2-7

CDR3 protein: ASRTGGGQPQH
V gene: TRBV19
J gene: TRBJ1-5

CDR3 protein: ASSQGGAYEQY
V gene: TRBV4-1
J gene: TRBJ2-7

CDR3 protein: ASSPGTGGSPLH
V gene: TRBV6-5
J gene: TRBJ1-6

CDR3 protein: ASSLLGPISYNEQF
V gene: TRBV27
J gene: TRBJ2-1

CDR3 protein: ASSQVFGAAGTYEQY
V gene: TRBV4-1
J gene: TRBJ2-7

CDR3 protein: ASSFSVGSTYEQY
V gene: TRBV11-2
J gene: TRBJ2-7

CDR3 protein: ASKYRTNTEAF
V gene: TRBV19
J gene: TRBJ1-1

CDR3 protein: SVDGGNTEAF
V gene: TRBV29-1
J gene: TRBJ1-1